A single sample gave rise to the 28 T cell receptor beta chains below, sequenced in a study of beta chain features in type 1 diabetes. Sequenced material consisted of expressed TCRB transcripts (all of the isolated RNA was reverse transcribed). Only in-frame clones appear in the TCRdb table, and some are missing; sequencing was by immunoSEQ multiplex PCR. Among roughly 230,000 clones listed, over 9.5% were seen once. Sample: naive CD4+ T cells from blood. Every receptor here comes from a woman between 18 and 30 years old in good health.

Here the CDR3 reads CASSLLGIPSSGEQFF. In DNA form, the CDR3 reads TGTGCCAGCAGTTTATTGGGTATCCCTTCCTCGGGTGAGCAGTTCTTC. The chain joins TRBV27 to TRBJ2-1; D is undetermined. Trimming pared 1 base from V and 9 bases from J, leaving 19 bases between. Germline V lookup: CDR1 MNHEY, CDR2 SMNVEV (reference sequence). CDR3 size: 16 residues.

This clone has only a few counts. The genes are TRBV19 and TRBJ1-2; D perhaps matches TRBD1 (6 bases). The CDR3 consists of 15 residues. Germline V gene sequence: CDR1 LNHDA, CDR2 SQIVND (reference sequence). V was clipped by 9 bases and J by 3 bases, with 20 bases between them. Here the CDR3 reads CASSLGAGFDYGYTF. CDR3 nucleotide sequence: TGTGCCAGCTCCCTGGGGGCAGGGTTTGACTATGGCTACACCTTC.

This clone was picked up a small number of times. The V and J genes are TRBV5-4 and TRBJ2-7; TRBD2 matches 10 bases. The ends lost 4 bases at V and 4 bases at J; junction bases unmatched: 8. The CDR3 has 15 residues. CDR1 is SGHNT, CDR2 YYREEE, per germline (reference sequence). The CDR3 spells CASSPPSGGNYEQYF. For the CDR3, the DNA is TGTGCCAGCAGCCCACCTAGCGGGGGAAATTACGAGCAGTACTTC.

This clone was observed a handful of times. CDR3: CASSFRQGAYNEQFF. DNA of the CDR3: TGTGCCAGCAGCTTTCGACAGGGGGCCTACAATGAGCAGTTCTTC. The chain combines TRBV5-6 with TRBJ2-1; 9 bases agree with TRBD1. This CDR3 is built from 15 residues. V gave up 2 bases and J gave up 2 bases; unmatched junction bases: 2. Germline CDR1 is SGHDT and CDR2 is YYEEEE.

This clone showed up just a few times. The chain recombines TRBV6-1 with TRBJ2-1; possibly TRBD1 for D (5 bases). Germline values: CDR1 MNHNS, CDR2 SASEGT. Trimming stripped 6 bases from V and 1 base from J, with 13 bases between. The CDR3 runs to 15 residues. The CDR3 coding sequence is TGTGCCAGCAGCCCGACAGAAGGGTCCTACAATGAGCAGTTCTTC. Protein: CASSPTEGSYNEQFF.

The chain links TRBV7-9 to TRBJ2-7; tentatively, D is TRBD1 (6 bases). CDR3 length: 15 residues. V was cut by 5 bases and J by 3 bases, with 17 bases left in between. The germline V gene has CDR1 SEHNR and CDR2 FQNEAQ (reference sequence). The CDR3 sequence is CASSDSGRGVYEQYF. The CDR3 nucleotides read TGTGCCAGCAGCGATTCGGGCAGGGGTGTCTACGAGCAGTACTTC.

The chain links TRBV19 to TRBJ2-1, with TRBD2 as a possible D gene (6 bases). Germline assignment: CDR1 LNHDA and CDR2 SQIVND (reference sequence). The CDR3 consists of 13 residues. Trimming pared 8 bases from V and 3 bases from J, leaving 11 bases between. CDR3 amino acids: CASLSGNYNEQFF. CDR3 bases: TGTGCCAGTCTTAGCGGAAACTACAATGAGCAGTTCTTC.

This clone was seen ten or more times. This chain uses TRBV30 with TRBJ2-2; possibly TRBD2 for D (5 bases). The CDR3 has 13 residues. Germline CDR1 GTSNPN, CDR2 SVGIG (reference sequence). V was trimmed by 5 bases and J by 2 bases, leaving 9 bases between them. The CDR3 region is CAWSGINTGELFF. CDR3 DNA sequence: TGTGCCTGGTCCGGGATCAACACCGGGGAGCTGTTTTTT.

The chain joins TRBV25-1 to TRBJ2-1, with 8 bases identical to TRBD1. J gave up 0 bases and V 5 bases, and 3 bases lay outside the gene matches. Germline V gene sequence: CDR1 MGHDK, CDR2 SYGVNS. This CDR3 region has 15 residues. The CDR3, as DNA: TGTGCCAGCAGTAAAGGACAGGGCTCCTACAATGAGCAGTTCTTC. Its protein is CASSKGQGSYNEQFF.

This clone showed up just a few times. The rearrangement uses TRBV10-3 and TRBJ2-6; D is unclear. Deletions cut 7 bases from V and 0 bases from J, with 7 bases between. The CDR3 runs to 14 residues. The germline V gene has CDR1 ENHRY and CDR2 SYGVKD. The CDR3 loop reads CAITGSSGANVLTF. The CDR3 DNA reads TGTGCCATCACAGGTTCCTCTGGGGCCAACGTCCTGACTTTC.

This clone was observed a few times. The CDR3, as DNA: TGTGCCAGCAGTCTATACTCCGGGGAGCTGTTTTTT. Amino acid sequence: CASSLYSGELFF. The chain couples TRBV27 to TRBJ2-2; no clear D gene. The V gene's germline CDR1 is MNHEY and CDR2 SMNVEV (reference sequence). Trimming shortened V by 5 bases and J by 6 bases, and 7 bases separated the two germline ends. CDR3 length: 12 amino acids.

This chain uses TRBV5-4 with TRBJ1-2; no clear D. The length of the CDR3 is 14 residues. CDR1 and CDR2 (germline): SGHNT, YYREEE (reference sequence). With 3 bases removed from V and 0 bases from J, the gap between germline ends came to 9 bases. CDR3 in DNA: TGTGCCAGCAGCTCCGAAGCCCCTAACTATGGCTACACCTTC. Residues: CASSSEAPNYGYTF. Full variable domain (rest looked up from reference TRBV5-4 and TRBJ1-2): ETGVTQSPTHLIKTRGQQVTLRCSSQSGHNTVSWYQQALGQGPQFIFQYYREEENGRGNFPPRFSGLQFPNYSSELNVNALELDDSALYLCASSSEAPNYGYTFGSGTRLTVV.

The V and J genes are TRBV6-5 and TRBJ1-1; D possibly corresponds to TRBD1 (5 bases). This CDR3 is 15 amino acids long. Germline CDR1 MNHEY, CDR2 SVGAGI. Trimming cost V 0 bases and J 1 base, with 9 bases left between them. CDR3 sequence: CASSYSGRGNTEAFF. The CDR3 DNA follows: TGTGCCAGCAGTTACTCGGGGAGGGGGAACACTGAAGCTTTCTTT.

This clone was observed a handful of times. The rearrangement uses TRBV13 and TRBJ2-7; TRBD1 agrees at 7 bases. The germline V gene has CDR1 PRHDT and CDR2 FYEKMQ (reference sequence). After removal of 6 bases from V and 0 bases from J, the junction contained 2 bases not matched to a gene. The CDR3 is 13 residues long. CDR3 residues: CASRTGSSYEQYF. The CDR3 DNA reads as TGTGCCAGCAGGACAGGGAGCTCCTACGAGCAGTACTTC.

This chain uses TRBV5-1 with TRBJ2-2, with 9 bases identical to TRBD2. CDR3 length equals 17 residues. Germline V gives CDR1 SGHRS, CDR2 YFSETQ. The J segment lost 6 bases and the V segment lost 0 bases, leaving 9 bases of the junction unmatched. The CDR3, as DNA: TGCGCCAGCAGCTTGGCCGGTGGTAGCGGGAGAGCCGGGGAGCTGTTTTTT. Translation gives CASSLAGGSGRAGELFF. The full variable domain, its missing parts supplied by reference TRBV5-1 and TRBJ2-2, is KAGVTQTPRYLIKTRGQQVTLSCSPISGHRSVSWYQQTPGQGLQFLFEYFSETQRNKGNFPGRFSGRQFSNSRSEMNVSTLELGDSALYLCASSLAGGSGRAGELFFGEGSRLTVL.

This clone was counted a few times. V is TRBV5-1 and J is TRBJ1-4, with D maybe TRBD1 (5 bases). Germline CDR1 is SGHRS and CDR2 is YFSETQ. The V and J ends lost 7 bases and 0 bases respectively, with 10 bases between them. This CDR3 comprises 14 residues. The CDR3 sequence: CASARGTTNEKLFF. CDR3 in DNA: TGCGCCAGCGCCCGGGGGACAACTAATGAAAAACTGTTTTTT.

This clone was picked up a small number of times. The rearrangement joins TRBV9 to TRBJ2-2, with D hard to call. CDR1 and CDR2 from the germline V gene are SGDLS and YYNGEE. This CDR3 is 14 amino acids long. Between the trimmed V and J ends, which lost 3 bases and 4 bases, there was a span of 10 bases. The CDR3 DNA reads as TGTGCCAGCAGCGCCCTATCTGGCACCGGGGAGCTGTTTTTT. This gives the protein CASSALSGTGELFF.

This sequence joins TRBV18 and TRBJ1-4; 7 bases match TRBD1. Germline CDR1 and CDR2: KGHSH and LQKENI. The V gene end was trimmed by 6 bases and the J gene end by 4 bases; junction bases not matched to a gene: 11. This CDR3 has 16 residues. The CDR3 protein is CASSRGQQRLNEKLFF. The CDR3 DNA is TGTGCCAGCTCCCGGGGACAGCAAAGACTTAATGAAAAACTGTTTTTT.

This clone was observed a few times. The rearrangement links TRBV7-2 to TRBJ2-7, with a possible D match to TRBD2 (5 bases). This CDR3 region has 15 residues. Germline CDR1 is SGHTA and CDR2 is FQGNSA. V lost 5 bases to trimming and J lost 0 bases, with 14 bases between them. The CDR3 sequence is CASSRTWTDSYEQYF. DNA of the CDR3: TGTGCCAGCAGCCGGACTTGGACGGACTCCTACGAGCAGTACTTC.

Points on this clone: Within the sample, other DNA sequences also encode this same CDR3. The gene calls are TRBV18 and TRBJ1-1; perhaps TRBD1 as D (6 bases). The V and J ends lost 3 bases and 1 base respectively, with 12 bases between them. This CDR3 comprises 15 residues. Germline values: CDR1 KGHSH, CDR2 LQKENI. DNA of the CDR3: TGTGCCAGCTCACCGCCTGTAGGGGGGAACACTGAAGCTTTCTTT. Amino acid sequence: CASSPPVGGNTEAFF.

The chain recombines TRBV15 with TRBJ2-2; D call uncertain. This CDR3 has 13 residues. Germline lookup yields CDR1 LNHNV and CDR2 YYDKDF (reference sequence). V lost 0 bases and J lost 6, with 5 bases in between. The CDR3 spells CATSRDPAGELFF. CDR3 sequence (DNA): TGTGCCACCAGCAGAGATCCGGCCGGGGAGCTGTTTTTT.

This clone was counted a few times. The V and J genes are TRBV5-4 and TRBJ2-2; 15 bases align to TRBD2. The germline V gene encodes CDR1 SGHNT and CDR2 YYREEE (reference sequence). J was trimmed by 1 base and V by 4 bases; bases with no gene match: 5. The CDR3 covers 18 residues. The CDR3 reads CASSLPGLAGGNTGELFF. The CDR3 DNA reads TGTGCCAGCAGCCTGCCGGGACTAGCGGGAGGGAACACCGGGGAGCTGTTTTTT.

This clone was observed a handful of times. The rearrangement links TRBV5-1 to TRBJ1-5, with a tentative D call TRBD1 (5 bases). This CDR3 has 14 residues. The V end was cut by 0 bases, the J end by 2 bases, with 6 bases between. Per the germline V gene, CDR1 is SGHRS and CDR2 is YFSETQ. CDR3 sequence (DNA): TGCGCCAGCAGCTTGGGGGGCCGCAATCAGCCCCAGCATTTT. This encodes CASSLGGRNQPQHF.

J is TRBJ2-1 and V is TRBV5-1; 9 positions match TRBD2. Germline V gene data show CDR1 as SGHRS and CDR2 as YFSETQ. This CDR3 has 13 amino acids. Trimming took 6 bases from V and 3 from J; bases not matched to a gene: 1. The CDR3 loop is CASKAGGYNEQFF. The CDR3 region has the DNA TGCGCCAGCAAAGCGGGGGGCTACAATGAGCAGTTCTTC.

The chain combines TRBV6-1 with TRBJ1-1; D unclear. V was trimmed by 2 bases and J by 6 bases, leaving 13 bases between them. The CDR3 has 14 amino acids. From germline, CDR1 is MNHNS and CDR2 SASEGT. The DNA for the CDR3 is TGTGCCAGCAGTGAACTGAGAAATTTGGCTGAAGCTTTCTTT. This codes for CASSELRNLAEAFF.

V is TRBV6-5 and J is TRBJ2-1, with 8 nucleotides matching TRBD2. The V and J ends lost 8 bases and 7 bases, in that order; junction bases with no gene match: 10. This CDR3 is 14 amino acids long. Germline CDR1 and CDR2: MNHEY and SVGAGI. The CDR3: CASCKLAGRNEQFF. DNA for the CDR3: TGTGCCAGCTGTAAGTTAGCGGGACGGAATGAGCAGTTCTTC.

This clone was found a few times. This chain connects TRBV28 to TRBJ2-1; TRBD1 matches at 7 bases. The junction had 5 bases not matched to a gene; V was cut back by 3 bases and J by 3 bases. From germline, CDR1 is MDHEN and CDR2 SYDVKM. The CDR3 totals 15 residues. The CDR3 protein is CASSFTGVGYNEQFF. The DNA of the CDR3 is TGTGCCAGCAGTTTCACAGGGGTGGGCTACAATGAGCAGTTCTTC.

The CDR3 is CASSLAGGGPFNEQFF. The CDR3 nucleotides read TGTGCCAGCAGCTTGGCCGGGGGGGGGCCCTTCAATGAGCAGTTCTTC. This sequence joins TRBV5-4 and TRBJ2-1; TRBD2 matches at 8 bases. Germline CDR1 reads SGHNT; CDR2 reads YYREEE (reference sequence). V shed 0 bases, J shed 6 bases, and the junction held 8 bases outside the gene matches. The CDR3 has 16 residues.